The clone carrying this T cell receptor beta chain has just a few counts. The antigen is undetermined. CD45RO/CCR7/CD25/CD127/CD95/CD27 sorting isolated CD4+ naive, central memory, regulatory and stem cell-like memory cells. Sorted cells reached over 95% purity in every population. This sample stems from a study of beta chain features in type 1 diabetes. General study results and limits: Type 1 diabetes patients had VDJ junctions that carried fewer insertions and more deletions. Type 1 diabetes patients had TCRB CDR3s that were shorter (moderately but significantly so) in all four CD4+ subsets.

Sequenced material consisted of expressed TCRB transcripts (all of the isolated RNA was reverse transcribed). Repertoires were generated with immunoSEQ multiplex PCR, while TCRdb's copy carries only in-frame clones and drops some. The sample shows under 950,000 clones, about 17% of them seen only once. Germline V CDR1 and CDR2: KGHSH, LQKENI. CDR3 length equals 13 residues. Trimming took off 2 bases at V and 11 bases at J, with 15 bases between the two ends. Sequencing was performed on naive CD4+ T cells from blood. The clonotype originates from a young woman in good health. The genes are TRBV18 and TRBJ1-1, with D unresolved. CDR3 loop: CASSPEMFRGAFF. CDR3 bases: TGTGCCAGCTCACCAGAAATGTTCCGCGGGGCTTTCTTT.